A single sample gave rise to the 26 T cell receptor beta chains below, sequenced in a study of vaccination and CD4 T cells after COVID-19. Treatment given: approximately nine-day PBMC culture with coronavirus spike peptide pools or control peptides (ViraFEST assay). Sequenced with the Oncomine TCR Beta short-read assay was DNA taken from cultured CD4+ T cells. Each CDR3 protein gets one entry after TCRdb re-called the PCR reads with MiXCR. The sample includes under 15,000 distinct CDR3 sequences, approximately 46% of them seen just once. These receptors' targets are unknown. This specimen consisted of CD4+ T cells from blood, cultured in vitro, obtained after SARS-CoV-2 vaccination. Receptors were obtained from a human donor who had recovered from COVID-19.

This clonotype was recorded only once. This chain joins TRBV7-8 and TRBJ1-2, with D possibly being TRBD1 (6 bases). Germline V gene data show CDR1 as SGHVS and CDR2 as FQNEAQ. The CDR3 contains 16 residues. Trimming took off 8 bases at V and 4 bases at J, with 23 bases between the two ends. The CDR3 sequence is CASSTPGWDNSYGYTF. The CDR3 coding sequence is TGTGCCAGCTCTACGCCTGGGTGGGACAATTCCTATGGCTACACCTTC.

CDR3 coding DNA: TGTGCCAGCAGTTTTCGAACTAACTATGGCTACACCTTC. Protein product: CASSFRTNYGYTF. J is TRBJ1-2 and V is TRBV12-3 or TRBV12-4; D remains ambiguous. The CDR3 is 13 residues long. The germline V and J ends were trimmed by 3 bases and 0 bases, with 5 bases remaining between them.

There are a few counts of this clonotype. J is TRBJ1-5 and V is TRBV2; perhaps TRBD1 as D (5 bases). The CDR3 has 13 residues. Germline CDR1 and CDR2: SNHLY and FYNNEI. V was shortened by 4 bases and J by 8 bases, with 12 bases between the two germline ends. The CDR3 protein is CASSARDREPQHF. The CDR3, as DNA: TGTGCCAGCAGTGCCCGGGACCGGGAGCCCCAGCATTTT.

The V and J genes are TRBV7-3 and TRBJ2-3; no firm D call. The length of the CDR3 is 13 residues. The germline V gene encodes CDR1 SGHTA and CDR2 FQGTGA. Trimming pared 3 bases from V and 4 bases from J, leaving 8 bases between. This chain's CDR3 is CASSFQPADTQYF. DNA for the CDR3: TGTGCCAGCAGCTTTCAGCCGGCAGATACGCAGTATTTT.

V is TRBV6-5 and J is TRBJ2-3, with D hard to call. The CDR3 is 14 residues long. The germline V gene has CDR1 MNHEY and CDR2 SVGAGI. Trimming shortened V by 2 bases and J by 2 bases, and 8 bases separated the two germline ends. The DNA for the CDR3 is TGTGCCAGCAGTTACAGGGTATACACAGATACGCAGTATTTT. It translates to CASSYRVYTDTQYF.

V gene TRBV7-9 combines with J gene TRBJ1-1, with TRBD1 as a possible D gene (6 bases). V lost 2 bases and J 3 bases, leaving 7 bases between the germline ends. The CDR3 length is 13 residues. Germline V gene data show CDR1 as SEHNR and CDR2 as FQNEAQ (reference sequence). The CDR3 DNA reads TGTGCCAGCAGCTTACCAGGGGACACTGAAGCTTTCTTT. Residues: CASSLPGDTEAFF.

The CDR3 is CASSLHRDQETQYF. CDR3 DNA: TGTGCCAGCAGTTTACACAGGGACCAAGAGACCCAGTACTTC. The V call is TRBV25-1, the J call TRBJ2-5; TRBD1 might be the D (6 bases). Germline lookup yields CDR1 MGHDK and CDR2 SYGVNS. V shed 5 bases and J shed 0 bases, with 10 bases lying between them. The CDR3 spans 14 residues.

With regard to this clonotype: One junction end disagrees with the germline gene, perhaps due to a read error. The chain employs TRBV18 and TRBJ2-7; D ambiguous. Germline CDR1 and CDR2: KGHSH and LQKENI. The CDR3 loop spans 11 amino acids. The CDR3 is CAGSPQHEQYF. CDR3 DNA: TGTGCCGGCTCCCCCCAGCACGAGCAGTACTTC.

The rearrangement uses TRBV6-1 and TRBJ2-7; D uncertain. V was cut by 8 bases and J by 2 bases, with 19 bases left in between. The CDR3 totals 15 residues. CDR1 and CDR2 (germline): MNHNS, SASEGT. This CDR3 is CASSPGGALAYEQYF. As DNA, the CDR3 is TGTGCCAGCTCCCCGGGCGGCGCCCTAGCCTACGAGCAGTACTTC.

The table lists this clonotype with a few counts. The chain carries TRBV28 and TRBJ1-6, with unresolved D. Germline V gives CDR1 MDHEN, CDR2 SYDVKM. Trimming removed 3 bases at V and 7 bases at J, with 7 bases between. CDR3 size: 13 residues. DNA for the CDR3: TGTGCCAGCAGTTTGGGCGCCAATTCACCCCTCCACTTT. It encodes CASSLGANSPLHF.

The genes are TRBV28 and TRBJ2-3; no reliable D call. CDR3 length equals 13 residues. CDR1 is MDHEN and CDR2 is SYDVKM in the germline V gene. V was shortened by 8 bases and J by 2 bases, with 11 bases between the two germline ends. The CDR3, as DNA: TGTGCCAGCGTCTCCTCATACACAGATACGCAGTATTTT. Translated: CASVSSYTDTQYF.

This clonotype has just a few counts. The CDR3 here is CASSYSMELPQHF. Here the CDR3 DNA reads TGTGCCAGCAGTTACTCAATGGAATTGCCCCAGCATTTT. The genes are TRBV6-2 or TRBV6-3 and TRBJ1-5, with D unclear. CDR1 is MNHEY, CDR2 SVGEGT, per germline. Trimming took off 0 bases at V and 9 bases at J, with 9 bases between the two ends. The CDR3 extends over 13 amino acids.

V gene TRBV7-9 combines with J gene TRBJ2-1; 9 bases align to TRBD2. Unmatched junction bases numbered 15, after V lost 5 bases and J lost 4 bases. The CDR3 spans 18 residues. Germline CDR1 and CDR2: SEHNR and FQNEAQ (reference sequence). CDR3 sequence: CASSTGTSMRTLYNEQFF. The CDR3 region has the DNA TGTGCCAGCAGCACCGGGACTAGCATGAGGACTCTATACAATGAGCAGTTCTTC.

This chain connects TRBV3-1 to TRBJ1-6, with 10 nucleotides matching TRBD1. V dropped 5 bases and J dropped 9; count of bases not matched to a gene: 4. The CDR3 is 14 residues long. Germline CDR1 reads LGHDT; CDR2 reads YNNKEL (reference sequence). The CDR3 loop reads CASSSGQGISPLHF. CDR3 DNA: TGTGCCAGCAGCTCGGGACAGGGGATTTCACCCCTCCACTTT.

This chain uses TRBV27 with TRBJ1-5; 10 positions match TRBD1. This CDR3 has 18 amino acids. Germline V lookup: CDR1 MNHEY, CDR2 SMNVEV (reference sequence). The V segment lost 5 bases and the J segment 2 bases; nucleotides outside the gene matches: 12. The CDR3 DNA reads as TGTGCCAGCAGTCCGGGACAGGGGCCACTGCGAGGCAATCAGCCCCAGCATTTT. Protein: CASSPGQGPLRGNQPQHF.

CDR3 coding DNA: TGTGCCAGCAGCTTAACCGGGCCGAACACTGAAGCTTTCTTT. As protein: CASSLTGPNTEAFF. The chain recombines TRBV7-2 with TRBJ1-1; no clear D gene. The CDR3 covers 14 residues. CDR1 is SGHTA, CDR2 FQGNSA, per germline. Trimming pared 2 bases from V and 1 base from J, leaving 8 bases between.

This clonotype was seen a handful of times. The chain employs TRBV6-1 and TRBJ2-7; either TRBD1 or TRBD2 may fit D (5 bases each). The CDR3 contains 15 residues. Trimming stripped 1 base from V and 2 bases from J, with 12 bases between. The V gene's germline CDR1 is MNHNS and CDR2 SASEGT. The CDR3 coding sequence is TGTGCCAGCAGTGAAGAAGGGACGTCACCCTACGAGCAGTACTTC. Amino acids: CASSEEGTSPYEQYF.

This clonotype came up once. The chain links TRBV19 to TRBJ1-1; 10 positions match TRBD1. The V segment lost 4 bases and the J segment 4 bases; nucleotides outside the gene matches: 12. Germline loops: CDR1 LNHDA, CDR2 SQIVND (reference sequence). The CDR3 loop spans 17 amino acids. This CDR3 is CASSKDRGLAGGTEAFF. CDR3 in DNA: TGTGCCAGTAGTAAGGACAGGGGGTTAGCTGGGGGCACTGAAGCTTTCTTT. Variable domain in full (rest from reference TRBV19 and TRBJ1-1): DGGITQSPKYLFRKEGQNVTLSCEQNLNHDAMYWYRQDPGQGLRLIYYSQIVNDFQKGDIAEGYSVSREKKESFPLTVTSAQKNPTAFYLCASSKDRGLAGGTEAFFGQGTRLTVV.

The chain joins TRBV19 to TRBJ2-3, with 14 bases lining up with TRBD2. The V gene's germline CDR1 is LNHDA and CDR2 SQIVND (reference sequence). The CDR3 is made up of 15 amino acids. With V trimmed by 6 bases and J by 5 bases, 4 bases remained unmatched. CDR3 DNA: TGTGCCAGTAGCACTGGACTAGCGGGAGGAGATACGCAGTATTTT. As protein: CASSTGLAGGDTQYF.

CDR3 sequence reads: CASSRGVGNNQPQHF. For the CDR3, the DNA is TGTGCCAGCTCACGGGGAGTGGGGAACAATCAGCCCCAGCATTTT. The chain employs TRBV18 and TRBJ1-5; D is uncertain. The CDR3 runs to 15 residues. Deletions cut 4 bases from V and 3 bases from J, with 13 bases between. Germline lookup yields CDR1 KGHSH and CDR2 LQKENI.

The chain joins TRBV28 to TRBJ2-3; D is perhaps TRBD2 (5 bases). V lost 3 bases and J lost 6, with 19 bases in between. Germline V gene data show CDR1 as MDHEN and CDR2 as SYDVKM. The CDR3 contains 16 residues. The CDR3 is CASSFGGGGGSDTQYF. The DNA for the CDR3 is TGTGCCAGCAGTTTTGGAGGCGGAGGTGGTTCGGATACGCAGTATTTT.

J is TRBJ2-7 and V is TRBV24-1, with no clear D. Germline V gives CDR1 KGHDR, CDR2 SFDVKD. V gave up 2 bases and J gave up 6 bases, with 4 bases separating them. This CDR3 is built from 11 residues. The CDR3 coding sequence is TGTGCCACCAGTGATTCCCCCGAGCAGTACTTC. As protein: CATSDSPEQYF.

Within the sample, this clonotype is large. This chain connects TRBV7-2 to TRBJ2-7; D is perhaps TRBD2 (5 bases). Trimming left V 5 bases short and J 3 bases short, with 11 bases between. From germline, CDR1 is SGHTA and CDR2 FQGNSA. This CDR3 spans 13 amino acids. The CDR3 loop reads CASSQLVDYEQYF. The CDR3 DNA is TGTGCCAGCAGCCAACTAGTAGACTACGAGCAGTACTTC.

The rearrangement links TRBV7-2 to TRBJ2-3; D possibly uses TRBD1 or TRBD2 (6 bases each). V was cut by 5 bases and J by 1 base, with 13 bases left in between. Germline CDR1 is SGHTA and CDR2 is FQGNSA. The CDR3 length is 15 residues. CDR3 sequence reads: CASSVRGLGTDTQYF. The CDR3 DNA sequence: TGTGCCAGCAGCGTCAGGGGACTCGGCACAGATACGCAGTATTTT.

This chain uses TRBV20-1 with TRBJ2-2; TRBD2 matches 11 bases. From germline, CDR1 is DFQATT and CDR2 SNEGSKA (reference sequence). The V segment lost 0 bases and the J segment 3 bases; nucleotides outside the gene matches: 0. The CDR3 is made up of 15 amino acids. CDR3 bases: TGCAGTGCTAGAGAACTAGCGGGAGACACCGGGGAGCTGTTTTTT. The encoded protein is CSARELAGDTGELFF.

This clonotype was seen a few times. The rearrangement joins TRBV7-2 to TRBJ2-3; 7 bases line up with TRBD1. This CDR3 has 15 residues. The germline V gene encodes CDR1 SGHTA and CDR2 FQGNSA. J was trimmed by 2 bases and V by 4 bases; bases with no gene match: 6. In nucleotides, the CDR3 is TGTGCCAGCAGCTCGACAGGGACACTCACAGATACGCAGTATTTT. Translation gives CASSSTGTLTDTQYF.